The 18 T cell receptor beta chains below were found in one sample sequenced in a study of control samples from healthy donors and cancer patients. Repertoires were generated with immunoSEQ multiplex PCR, while TCRdb's copy carries only in-frame clones and drops some. The data show some 11,000 clones, approximately 94% seen once. Specimen: PBMCs. These receptors were obtained from a man aged 70 or older with head and neck cancer.

The genes are TRBV18 and TRBJ2-1; the match to TRBD2 covers 13 bases. The CDR3 contains 19 residues. The J segment lost 1 base and the V segment lost 3 bases, leaving 9 bases of the junction unmatched. Germline loops: CDR1 KGHSH, CDR2 LQKENI. CDR3 in amino acids: CASSPFGTSGTWSYNEQFF. CDR3 nucleotides: TGTGCCAGCTCACCGTTTGGGACTAGCGGGACCTGGTCCTACAATGAGCAGTTCTTC.

This clone was seen a single time. The gene calls are TRBV7-6 and TRBJ2-1; TRBD2 matches 11 bases. Germline V gives CDR1 SGHVS, CDR2 FNYEAQ. The CDR3 is 16 residues long. Unmatched junction bases numbered 10, after V lost 6 bases and J lost 6 bases. The CDR3 reads CASSYSGGARFNEQFF. For the CDR3, the DNA is TGTGCCAGCAGTTATAGCGGGGGGGCCAGGTTCAATGAGCAGTTCTTC.

The gene calls are TRBV28 and TRBJ1-2; tentatively, D is TRBD1 (5 bases). There are 18 residues in the CDR3. CDR1 MDHEN and CDR2 SYDVKM come from the germline V gene. The germline V and J ends were trimmed by 6 bases and 2 bases, with 25 bases remaining between them. The CDR3 coding sequence is TGTGCCAGCAGACGAAATATCGCCTGGGGGTCGGTGAACTATGGCTACACCTTC. Translation gives CASRRNIAWGSVNYGYTF.

The J gene is TRBJ2-5, the V gene TRBV11-3, with D perhaps matching TRBD1 (6 bases). Germline-derived CDR1 and CDR2 are SGHNT and YENEEA. Trimming stripped 3 bases from V and 1 base from J, with 12 bases between. CDR3 length: 15 residues. The CDR3 DNA reads TGTGCCAGCAGCTTTGGAACAGGGCGCCAAGAGACCCAGTACTTC. The encoded protein is CASSFGTGRQETQYF.

The chain links TRBV28 to TRBJ1-6; D not certain. CDR1 is MDHEN, CDR2 SYDVKM, per germline. The CDR3 is made up of 17 amino acids. Trimming pared 5 bases from V and 15 bases from J, leaving 29 bases between. In DNA, the CDR3 is TGTGCCAGCAGTGCCTGGACGCTGACCCCGCTGAGGTTTCGCCTCCACTTT. Protein product: CASSAWTLTPLRFRLHF.

CDR3 region: CSAPGVTEAFF. The CDR3 DNA follows: TGCAGTGCTCCAGGGGTTACTGAAGCTTTCTTT. The rearrangement uses TRBV20-1 and TRBJ1-1; possibly TRBD1 for D (6 bases). Trimming removed 5 bases at V and 5 bases at J, with 9 bases between. CDR3 length equals 11 residues. Germline assignment: CDR1 DFQATT and CDR2 SNEGSKA (reference sequence).

The rearrangement links TRBV18 to TRBJ1-2; 9 bases are shared with TRBD1. Germline loops: CDR1 KGHSH, CDR2 LQKENI. The J segment lost 2 bases and the V segment lost 3 bases, leaving 7 bases of the junction unmatched. CDR3 length: 16 residues. The CDR3 loop is CASSPPQGARNYGYTF. As DNA, the CDR3 is TGTGCCAGCTCACCGCCACAGGGGGCGCGGAACTATGGCTACACCTTC.

The CDR3 loop is CASSQVPEGFNQPQHF. CDR3 bases: TGCGCCAGCAGCCAGGTCCCCGAGGGATTCAATCAGCCCCAGCATTTT. The gene calls are TRBV4-1 and TRBJ1-5; D gene ambiguous. Trimming took 3 bases from V and 3 from J, leaving 15 bases between them. CDR3 size: 16 residues. The germline V gene encodes CDR1 MGHRA and CDR2 YSYEKL.

This clone was counted a single time. J is TRBJ1-1 and V is TRBV18, with D tentatively TRBD1 (6 bases). CDR1 KGHSH and CDR2 LQKENI come from the germline V gene. Trimming cost V 3 bases and J 0 bases, with 11 bases left between them. The CDR3 runs to 15 residues. The CDR3 here is CASSPEDRLNTEAFF. The CDR3 DNA follows: TGTGCCAGCTCACCCGAGGACAGACTGAACACTGAAGCTTTCTTT. Full variable domain (rest looked up from reference TRBV18 and TRBJ1-1): NAGVMQNPRHLVRRRGQEARLRCSPMKGHSHVYWYRQLPEEGLKFMVYLQKENIIDESGMPKERFSAEFPKEGPSILRIQQVVRGDSAAYFCASSPEDRLNTEAFFGQGTRLTVV.

This chain links TRBV5-6 with TRBJ2-4; D is perhaps TRBD1 (6 bases). The V gene's germline CDR1 is SGHDT and CDR2 YYEEEE. Trimming pared 2 bases from V and 7 bases from J, leaving 13 bases between. The CDR3 extends over 14 amino acids. The CDR3 coding sequence is TGTGCCAGCAGCTTATACAGGGCAGGGAACATTCAGTACTTC. As protein: CASSLYRAGNIQYF.

V gene TRBV6-5 combines with J gene TRBJ1-2; D not certain. CDR1 MNHEY and CDR2 SVGAGI come from the germline V gene. Trimming left V 2 bases short and J 4 bases short, with 5 bases between. The CDR3 runs to 12 residues. CDR3 sequence (DNA): TGTGCCAGCAGTTACGACCTCTATGGCTACACCTTC. Protein sequence: CASSYDLYGYTF.

V usage is TRBV6-1 and J usage is TRBJ1-2; no firm D call. Trimming took off 1 base at V and 2 bases at J, with 11 bases between the two ends. Per germline, CDR1 MNHNS and CDR2 SASEGT. This CDR3 comprises 15 residues. The CDR3 bases are TGTGCCAGCAGTGAAGGCCCGACTGAGAACTATGGCTACACCTTC. Protein sequence: CASSEGPTENYGYTF.

This chain links TRBV18 with TRBJ2-2; D possibly corresponds to TRBD2 (5 bases). The germline V gene has CDR1 KGHSH and CDR2 LQKENI. CDR3 length: 16 amino acids. The V end lost 1 base, the J end lost 1 base, and 10 bases lay between the germline ends. The CDR3 DNA follows: TGTGCCAGCTCACCACTTGGACGGGAGAACACCGGGGAGCTGTTTTTT. Its protein is CASSPLGRENTGELFF.

The chain is built from TRBV7-5 and TRBJ2-5; the table's D call TRBD2 went unverified against the DNA. TRBV7-5 is assigned pseudogene status. The CDR3 loop spans 16 amino acids. This chain's CDR3 is CARSQPRRPKGETQYF. CDR3 coding DNA: TGTGCCAGAAGCCAACCTAGGAGGCCTAAAGGCGAGACCCAGTACTTC.

The genes are TRBV21-1 and TRBJ2-5. TRBV21-1 is a listed pseudogene. This CDR3 spans 14 amino acids. The CDR3 sequence: CASSRGGGGETQYF. DNA of the CDR3: TGTGCCAGCAGCAGGGGAGGGGGCGGAGAGACCCAGTACTTC.

V and J are TRBV3-1 (or the pseudogene TRBV3-2) and TRBJ2-7; possibly TRBD1 for D (5 bases). The CDR3 covers 16 residues. V lost 4 bases, J lost 9 bases, and 25 bases lay in between. Per germline, CDR1 LGHDT and CDR2 YNNKEL (reference sequence). The CDR3 region has the DNA TGTGCCAGCAGCCCACACGGGTCAGGGCTAATGAGGCGGCAGTACTTC. This codes for CASSPHGSGLMRRQYF.

The J gene is TRBJ2-2, the V gene TRBV2; D is ambiguous. V was clipped by 6 bases and J by 9 bases, with 11 bases between them. CDR1 and CDR2 from the germline V gene are SNHLY and FYNNEI. The CDR3 has 12 amino acids. The CDR3 DNA reads TGTGCCAGCAGAGCCGGGCTCAGGGAGCTGTTTTTT. The encoded protein is CASRAGLRELFF.

The genes are TRBV28 and TRBJ2-7; D is unresolved. Germline values: CDR1 MDHEN, CDR2 SYDVKM. This CDR3 contains 13 residues. The V end was cut by 7 bases, the J end by 3 bases, with 13 bases between. The CDR3 nucleotides are TGTGCCAGCACCTCCCCGGGCCGCTACGAGCAGTACTTC. Translated: CASTSPGRYEQYF.